This record concerns one T cell receptor (beta chain) sequence. This record belongs to a study of somatic mutations in cytotoxic T cells in rheumatoid arthritis. V was pared by 6 bases and J by 2 bases, with 5 bases between. Germline loops: CDR1 DFQATT, CDR2 SNEGSKA (reference sequence). This CDR3 contains 11 residues. Sequencing used immunoSEQ multiplex PCR; TCRdb keeps in-frame clones, though not all of them. The repertoire holds 20,000 or so clones, with 81% as singletons. This clonotype originated in an adult with rheumatoid arthritis. V gene TRBV20-1 combines with J gene TRBJ2-1; no clear D. The sequencing input was CD8+ T cells sorted from blood. The CDR3 DNA reads TGCAGTGCCGGTACCTACAATGAGCAGTTCTTC. Protein sequence: CSAGTYNEQFF.